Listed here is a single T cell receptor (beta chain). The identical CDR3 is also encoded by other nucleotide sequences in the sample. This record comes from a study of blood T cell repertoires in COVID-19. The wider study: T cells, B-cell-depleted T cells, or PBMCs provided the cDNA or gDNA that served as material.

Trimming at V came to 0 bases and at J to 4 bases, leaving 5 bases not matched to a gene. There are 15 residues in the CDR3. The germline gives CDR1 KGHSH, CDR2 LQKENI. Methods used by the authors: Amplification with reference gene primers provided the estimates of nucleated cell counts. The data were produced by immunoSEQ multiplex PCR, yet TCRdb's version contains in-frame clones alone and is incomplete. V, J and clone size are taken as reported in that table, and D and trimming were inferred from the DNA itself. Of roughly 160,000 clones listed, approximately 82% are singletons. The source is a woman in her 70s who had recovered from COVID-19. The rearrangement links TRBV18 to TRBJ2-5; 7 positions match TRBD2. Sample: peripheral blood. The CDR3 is CASSPPGRGGETQYF. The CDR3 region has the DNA TGTGCCAGCTCACCACCAGGGAGGGGTGGAGAGACCCAGTACTTC.